What follows describes a single TCR beta chain. Its antigen is not yet known. The record has no base qualities; no much larger clone is one base away. The trial excluded patients who had a history of autoimmune disease or were on systemic immunosuppression. In every dose cohort, peripheral blood was drawn for TCR sequencing at baseline, cycle 4 day 1, and cycle 7 day 1. The samples were drawn from a first-in-human, open-label, multicenter phase I dose-escalation trial of ivuxolimab. The trial enrolled adults with locally advanced or metastatic head and neck squamous cell, hepatocellular, melanoma or renal cell carcinoma. Before TCR sequencing, CD4+ T cells and CD8+ T cells from peripheral blood were sorted into separate populations. This record comes from a study of OX40 agonist ivuxolimab in advanced cancers. For the wider study: Ivuxolimab was an agonistic, fully human IgG2 monoclonal antibody directed against OX40 (CD134), a costimulatory receptor. The paper reports the monotherapy dose-escalation portion (N ≈ 50 patients) of the phase I ivuxolimab trial. Prior anti-PD-1, anti-PD-L1 or anti-CTLA-4 therapy was permitted, and 40% of dose-escalation patients had received checkpoint inhibitors. Intravenous ivuxolimab was administered to patients every 2 weeks at six dose levels: 0.01, 0.1, 0.3, 1.5, 3 and 10 mg/kg. The dose-escalation cohort was roughly 87% male with a mean age of roughly 60 years, ranging from roughly 20 to 80. The purpose of peripheral TCRbeta sequencing was to test whether ivuxolimab changed TCR sequence diversity and led to clonal T-cell expansion. Partial responses occurred in three dose-escalation patients, of whom one had hepatocellular carcinoma and two had cutaneous melanoma. Of the approximately 54 dose-escalation patients, hepatocellular carcinoma was present in about 19, melanoma in around 15, renal cell carcinoma in 9 and head and neck cancer in 9. Paper-wide results and their limitations: Low levels of normalized T-cell clonal expansion were also shown by some nonresponding patients. Which antigens the clonally expanded peripheral T cells were specific for was not determined. In the 0.1-3.0 mg/kg groups, partial responders were among the patients with the lowest normalized peripheral clonal expansion, particularly in CD8+ T cells. On average, CD8+ T cells showed more expanded clones than CD4+ T cells after ivuxolimab. At doses of 0.1 to 3.0 mg/kg, clonal expansion of both CD4+ and CD8+ blood T cells was observed from baseline to week 6.

For sequencing of the TCRbeta CDR3 region, genomic DNA was extracted from the sorted cells. The immunoSEQ Assay was used to sequence the TCRbeta CDR3 regions. The source is immuneACCESS, and TCRdb retained only in-frame sequences with V and J called. Part of the clones is not carried over; for the studies checked, unresolved V genes explain less than half of this, and the remainder is unexplained. The sample table shows 68,000 or so clones, and approximately 88% are seen once. The ten biggest clones cover roughly 2.1% of the sample. From the cysteine through the phenylalanine, the CDR3 covers 16 amino acids. Just CDR3 DNA is preserved here, 48 bases in frame from base 1. V trim: 8 bases; J trim: 4 bases; unmatched bases: 9. The germline V gene (reference sequence) provides CDR1 PRHDT and CDR2 FYEKMQ.

The clonotype was recovered from an adult with an advanced solid tumor such as melanoma, head and neck, liver or kidney cancer. The sample in question was CD4+ or CD8+ T cells sorted from blood, obtained in a trial of the OX40 agonist ivuxolimab. The sequence is built from TRBV13 and TRBJ1-3; a stretch of 12 junction bases matches TRBD1. The sequence in DNA is TGTGCCAGCGTATGGGACAGGGGGCTCAAGGGAAACACCATATATTTT. Translated, it gives CASVWDRGLKGNTIYF.